This section outlines one T cell receptor beta chain sequence together with its context. Its antigen target is currently unknown. No much larger clone exists at a distance of one base, and base qualities are not known. The donors were healthy, HIV-negative adults with no recently reported acute infections or vaccinations. Every donor was a Caucasian adult living in Nashville, Tennessee, USA. CD4+ T cells were enriched by magnetic negative selection, after which naive cells were positively selected on CD45RA and the negative fraction was taken as the memory subset. After blood collection by leukapheresis, PBMCs were isolated using Ficoll-Histopaque density gradient centrifugation and then cryopreserved in the vapor phase of liquid nitrogen. Analytical flow cytometry was used to check the purity and quantity of each magnetically sorted T cell population. Each sorted fraction had its genomic DNA isolated and then quantified by UV absorbance on a Nanodrop 2000c.

The data derive from a study of shared clonotypes between healthy human individuals (dated by TCRdb to the early 2020s). Looking at the study overall: A couple of women and three men aged 18 to 49 years were included in the cohort. Blood TCR repertoires of about 5 healthy adults were deeply sequenced to estimate repertoire size and the extent of clonotype sharing between individuals. Leukapheresis yielded between about 0.85 and 9 billion PBMCs per donor. For each donor, CD4 naive and CD4 memory were each run on three plates, CD8 naive on two plates, and CD8 memory on one plate. Libraries were prepared and TCR repertoires were sequenced by different laboratories using diverse techniques, in order to increase sequencing depth and limit assay-specific biases.

Via the germline V gene, CDR1 is SGHAT and CDR2 FQNNGV. V loses 5 bases, J loses 2 bases, and the germline ends lie 15 bases apart. The CDR3 runs 16 amino acids, cysteine and phenylalanine included. Just the 48-base CDR3 DNA is kept, in frame starting at base 1. Using the deep immunoSEQ assay, TCR CDR3 regions were amplified from genomic DNA by multiplex PCR. Extracted genomic DNA from each cell subset was spread evenly across all wells of several immunoSEQ 96-well plates, with each plate serving as a replicate. For sorted subsets, 200 to 250 ng genomic DNA, equal to some 30,000 T cell genomes, was loaded into each replicate PCR. Purified libraries were measured with a Qubit 3.0 fluorometer, size-checked on a Bioanalyzer 2100, and measured again with the KAPA Library Quantification kit. Every immunoSEQ 96-well plate was sequenced on a dedicated single-read 150-cycle Illumina NextSeq 550 flow cell. The published analysis was carried out like this. Because only junctional sequences without quality scores were contained in the immunoSEQ output, filtering matching that applied to full-length reads could not be performed. Sequences were annotated with PyIR, a Python wrapper for IgBLAST v1.9, and V/J genes and CDR3 were assigned using IMGT germline references. Reads with weak V/J assignments (E-value above 1e-6), missing CDR3, stop codons, out-of-frame junctions, or ambiguous translated residues were removed. V3J clonotypes were defined by identical inferred V gene, J gene, and CDR3 amino acid sequence. Percentage overlap between repertoires was calculated by dividing the number of shared unique clonotypes by the size of the smaller repertoire. Repertoire richness was assessed with RTK rarefaction, the Chao1 estimator, and Recon v2.1 estimates of unobserved clonotypes. For all TCRbeta clonotypes obtained by the gDNA method from a few donors, generation probabilities were computed with OLGA. TCRdb took over this immuneACCESS table, retaining in-frame rearrangements with V and J assigned. Such tables are incomplete; in checked studies, under half of the missing clones stem from an unresolved V gene, and the remainder is unexplained. Clone size and the V and J calls come from that table; the DNA yielded D and trimming. The sample profile shows hundreds of thousands of clones; 90% to 96% of them were found once. The ten largest account for approximately 0.06% of the sample.

Overall results and qualifications from the work: Because the study included a small number of donors, the genetic and exposure-history diversity represented was limited. Across a few donors, roughly 5.1% of naive CD4, approximately 3.6% of naive CD8, about 2% of memory CD4, and 0.4% of memory CD8 clonotypes were shared. Based on pairwise subsampling, the degree of clonotype sharing among donors was expected to be affected by sequencing depth. Only blood was sampled, and tissue TCR repertoires likely differ from those in blood. Incomplete sequencing was indicated by rarefaction of sorted-subset datasets, despite the large sequencing depth. Higher generation probabilities were observed for clonotypes shared by all four sorted-subset donors than for non-shared clonotypes. Naive subsets generally had larger estimated clonotype richness than memory subsets.

This clonotype was sampled from a woman aged 25 to 39 in good health. The sequenced sample was naive CD4+ T cells sorted from blood. What this sample's cell subset or site label stands for: CD45RA+ positively selected. The rearranged segments are TRBV11-2 and TRBJ2-2; matching of 6 bases hints at TRBD2 as the D gene. The CDR3: CASSGDFRRNTGELFF. The base sequence is TGTGCCAGCAGCGGGGACTTCCGTCGAAACACCGGGGAGCTGTTTTTT.